The entry below gives a single TCR beta chain sequence along with its context. Antigen specificity is unknown. This sample was included in a study of T cells in Graves' hyperthyroidism and ophthalmopathy. Study outcomes and limitations: Most clonotypes expanded in thyroid above 0.001 were likewise present in blood. It was a median around seven months before onset that the model predicted ophthalmopathy.

There were TCR beta CDR3 regions amplified from RNA transcripts. Researchers ran a first-round RT-PCR on the TCR CDR3 using the HTBI primer set. MiXCR, run by TCRdb on the multiplex PCR reads, gives a single entry per CDR3 protein. The table has more than 500,000 distinct CDR3 sequences, around 42% seen once. Every diagnosis used clinical symptoms, serum thyroxine and TRAb, thyroid ultrasound and orbital computed tomography. V trimming: 6 bases; J trimming: 7 bases; junction bases outside the gene matches: 8. The length of the CDR3 is 13 residues. The germline V gene has CDR1 MGHDK and CDR2 SYGVNS. The genes are TRBV25-1 and TRBJ2-7; 8 nucleotides line up with TRBD2. The specimen sequenced was peripheral blood or thyroid tissue (not recorded which). This clonotype was sampled from an adult woman with Graves' disease, either hyperthyroidism or ophthalmopathy (not recorded which). The CDR3 DNA reads TGTGCCAGCAGGTCGGGAGGGCCTAGTGAGCAGTACTTC. Amino acids: CASRSGGPSEQYF.